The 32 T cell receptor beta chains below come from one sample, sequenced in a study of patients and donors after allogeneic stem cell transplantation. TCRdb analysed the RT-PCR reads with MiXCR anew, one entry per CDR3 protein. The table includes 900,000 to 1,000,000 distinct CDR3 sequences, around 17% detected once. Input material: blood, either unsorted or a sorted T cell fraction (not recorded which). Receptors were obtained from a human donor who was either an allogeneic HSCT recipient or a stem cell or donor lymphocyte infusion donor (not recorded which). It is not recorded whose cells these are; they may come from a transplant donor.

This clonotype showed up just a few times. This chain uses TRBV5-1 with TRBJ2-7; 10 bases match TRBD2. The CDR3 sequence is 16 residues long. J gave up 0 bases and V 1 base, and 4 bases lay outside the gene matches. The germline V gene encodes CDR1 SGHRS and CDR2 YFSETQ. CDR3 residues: CASSLRTSGTSYEQYF. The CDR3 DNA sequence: TGCGCCAGCAGCTTGCGTACTAGCGGGACCTCCTACGAGCAGTACTTC.

The DNA of the CDR3 is TGTGCCAGCAGAGAAAGGTCAGGAGGGACTGGTAGCAATCAGCCCCAGCATTTT. This encodes CASRERSGGTGSNQPQHF. The chain combines TRBV2 with TRBJ1-5, with D perhaps matching TRBD1 (5 bases). Germline CDR1 is SNHLY and CDR2 is FYNNEI. The CDR3 is made up of 18 amino acids. Trimming removed 6 bases at V and 0 bases at J, with 21 bases between.

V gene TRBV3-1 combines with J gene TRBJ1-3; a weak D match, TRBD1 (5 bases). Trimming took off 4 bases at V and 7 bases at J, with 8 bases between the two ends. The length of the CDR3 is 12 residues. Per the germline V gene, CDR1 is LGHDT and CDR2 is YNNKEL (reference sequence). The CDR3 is CASSPGWNTIYF. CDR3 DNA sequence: TGTGCCAGCAGCCCAGGGTGGAACACCATATATTTT. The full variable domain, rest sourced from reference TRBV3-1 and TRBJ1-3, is DTAVSQTPKYLVTQMGNDKSIKCEQNLGHDTMYWYKQDSKKFLKIMFSYNNKELIINETVPNRFSPKSPDKAHLNLHINSLELGDSAVYFCASSPGWNTIYFGEGSWLTVV.

DNA for the CDR3: TGCAGCGTTGAAACGACGCCTGAAGCTTTCTTT. This sequence encodes CSVETTPEAFF. This chain joins TRBV29-1 and TRBJ1-1; D is undetermined. CDR1 SQVTM and CDR2 ANQGSEA come from the germline V gene. Trimming left V 2 bases short and J 6 bases short, with 7 bases between. The CDR3 contains 11 residues.

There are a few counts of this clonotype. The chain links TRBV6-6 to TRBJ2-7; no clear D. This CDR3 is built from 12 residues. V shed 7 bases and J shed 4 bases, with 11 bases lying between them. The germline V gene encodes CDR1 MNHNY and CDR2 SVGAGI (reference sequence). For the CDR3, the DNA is TGTGCCAGCACCACCGACCCTTACGAGCAGTACTTC. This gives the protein CASTTDPYEQYF.

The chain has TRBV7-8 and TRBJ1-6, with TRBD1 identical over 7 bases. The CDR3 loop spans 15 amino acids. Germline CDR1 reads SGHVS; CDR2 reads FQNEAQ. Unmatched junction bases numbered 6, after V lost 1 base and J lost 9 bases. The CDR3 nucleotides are TGTGCCAGCAGCTTAGAGCGGCAGGGGGTTTCACCCCTCCACTTT. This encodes CASSLERQGVSPLHF. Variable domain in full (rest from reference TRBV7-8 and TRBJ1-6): GAGVSQSPRYKVAKRGQDVALRCDPISGHVSLFWYQQALGQGPEFLTYFQNEAQLDKSGLPSDRFFAERPEGSVSTLKIQRTQQEDSAVYLCASSLERQGVSPLHFGNGTRLTVT.

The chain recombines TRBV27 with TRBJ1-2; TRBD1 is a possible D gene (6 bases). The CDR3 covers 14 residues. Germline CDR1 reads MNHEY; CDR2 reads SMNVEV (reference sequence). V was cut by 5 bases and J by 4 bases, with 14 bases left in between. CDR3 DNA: TGTGCCAGCAGTCCCCTGGGGGCTGGCTATGGCTACACCTTC. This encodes CASSPLGAGYGYTF.

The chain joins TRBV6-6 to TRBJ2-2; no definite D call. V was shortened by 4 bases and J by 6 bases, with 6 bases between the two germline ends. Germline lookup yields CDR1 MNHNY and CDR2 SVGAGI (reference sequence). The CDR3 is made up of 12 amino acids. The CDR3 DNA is TGTGCCAGCAGTTCGGTTTCCGGGGAGCTGTTTTTT. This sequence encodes CASSSVSGELFF.

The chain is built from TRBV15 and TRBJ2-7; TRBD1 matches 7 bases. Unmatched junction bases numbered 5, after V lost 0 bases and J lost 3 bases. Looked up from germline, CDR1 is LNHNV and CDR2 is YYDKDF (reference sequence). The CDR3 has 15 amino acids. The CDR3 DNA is TGTGCCACCAGCAGAGAGAGGGGACAGAACTACGAGCAGTACTTC. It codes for CATSRERGQNYEQYF.

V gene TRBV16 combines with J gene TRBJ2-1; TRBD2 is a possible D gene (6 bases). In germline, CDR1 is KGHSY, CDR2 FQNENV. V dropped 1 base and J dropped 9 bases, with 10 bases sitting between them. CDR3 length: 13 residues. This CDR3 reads CASSQFRGSEQFF. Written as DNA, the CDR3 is TGTGCCAGCAGCCAATTTCGGGGGAGTGAGCAGTTCTTC.

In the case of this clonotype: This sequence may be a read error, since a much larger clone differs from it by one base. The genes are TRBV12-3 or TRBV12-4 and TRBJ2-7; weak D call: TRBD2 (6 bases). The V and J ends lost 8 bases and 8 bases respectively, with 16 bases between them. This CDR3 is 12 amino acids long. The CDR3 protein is CASCSWGTQQYF. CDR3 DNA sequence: TGTGCCAGCTGTTCATGGGGGACTCAGCAGTACTTC.

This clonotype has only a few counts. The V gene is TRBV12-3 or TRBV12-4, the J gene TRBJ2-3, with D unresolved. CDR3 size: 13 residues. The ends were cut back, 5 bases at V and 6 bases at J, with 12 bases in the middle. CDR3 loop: CASSRLFVDTQYF. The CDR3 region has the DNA TGTGCCAGCAGTCGTCTCTTTGTTGATACGCAGTATTTT.

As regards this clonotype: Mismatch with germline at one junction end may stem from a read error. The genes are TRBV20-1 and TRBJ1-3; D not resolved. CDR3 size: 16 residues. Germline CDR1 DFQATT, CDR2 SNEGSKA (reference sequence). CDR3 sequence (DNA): TGCAGTGCTAGAGATCTCCTCCCGGGCTCTGGAAAAACCATATATTTT. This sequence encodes CSARDLLPGSGKTIYF.

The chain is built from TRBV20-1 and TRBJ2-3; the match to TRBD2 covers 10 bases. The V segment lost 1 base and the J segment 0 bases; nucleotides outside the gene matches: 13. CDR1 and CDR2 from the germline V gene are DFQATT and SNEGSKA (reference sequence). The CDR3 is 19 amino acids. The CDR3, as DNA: TGCAGTGCTAGAGGACTAGCGGGTCCCCCTTTTTATAGCACAGATACGCAGTATTTT. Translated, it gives CSARGLAGPPFYSTDTQYF.

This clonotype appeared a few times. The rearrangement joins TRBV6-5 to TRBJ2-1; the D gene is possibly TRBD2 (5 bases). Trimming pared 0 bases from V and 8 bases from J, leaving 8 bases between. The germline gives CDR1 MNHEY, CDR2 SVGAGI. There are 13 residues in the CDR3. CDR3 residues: CASSYSEDYEQFF. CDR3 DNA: TGTGCCAGCAGTTACTCGGAGGACTATGAGCAGTTCTTC.

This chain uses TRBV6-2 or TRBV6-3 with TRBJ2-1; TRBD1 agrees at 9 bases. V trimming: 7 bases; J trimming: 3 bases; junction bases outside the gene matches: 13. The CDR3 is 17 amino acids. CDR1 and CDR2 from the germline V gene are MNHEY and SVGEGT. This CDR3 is CASTRDRAPSIYNEQFF. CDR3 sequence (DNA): TGTGCCAGCACGAGGGACAGGGCCCCTTCAATCTACAATGAGCAGTTCTTC.

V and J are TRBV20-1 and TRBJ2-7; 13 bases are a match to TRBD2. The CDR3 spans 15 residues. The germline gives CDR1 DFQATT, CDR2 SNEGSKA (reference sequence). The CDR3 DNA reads TGCAGCGCGGGGACTAGCGGGAAGAGCTCCTACGAGCAGTACTTC. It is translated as CSAGTSGKSSYEQYF.

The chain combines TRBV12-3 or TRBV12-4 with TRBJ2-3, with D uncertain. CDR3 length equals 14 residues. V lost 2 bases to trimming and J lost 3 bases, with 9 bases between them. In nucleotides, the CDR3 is TGTGCCAGCAGTTTAAGGGATCCGACAGATACGCAGTATTTT. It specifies CASSLRDPTDTQYF.

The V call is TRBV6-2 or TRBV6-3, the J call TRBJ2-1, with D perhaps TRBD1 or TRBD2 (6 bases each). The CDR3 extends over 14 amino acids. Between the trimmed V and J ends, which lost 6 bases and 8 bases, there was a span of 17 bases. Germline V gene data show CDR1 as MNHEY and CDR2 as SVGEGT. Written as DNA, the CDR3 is TGTGCCAGCAGCCCCCCGGGGGCGTTGGATGAGCAGTTCTTC. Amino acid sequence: CASSPPGALDEQFF.

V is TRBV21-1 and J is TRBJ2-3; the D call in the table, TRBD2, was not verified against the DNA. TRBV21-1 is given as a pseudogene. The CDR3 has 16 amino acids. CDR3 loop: CASSYRLPNYTDTQYF. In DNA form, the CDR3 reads TGTGCCAGCAGCTACCGACTCCCAAATTACACAGATACGCAGTATTTT.

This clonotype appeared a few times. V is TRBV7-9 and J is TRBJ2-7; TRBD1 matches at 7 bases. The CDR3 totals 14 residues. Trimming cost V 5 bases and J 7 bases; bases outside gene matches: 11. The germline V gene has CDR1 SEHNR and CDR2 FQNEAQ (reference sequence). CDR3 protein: CASSRRGQTGEQYF. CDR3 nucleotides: TGTGCCAGCAGCCGAAGGGGACAGACGGGAGAGCAGTACTTC.

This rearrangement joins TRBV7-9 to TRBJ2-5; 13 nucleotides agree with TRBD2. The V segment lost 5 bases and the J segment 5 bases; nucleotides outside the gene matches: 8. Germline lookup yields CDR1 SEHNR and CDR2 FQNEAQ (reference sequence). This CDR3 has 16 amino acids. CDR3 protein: CASSPTSGGIWETQYF. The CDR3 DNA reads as TGTGCCAGCAGCCCGACTAGCGGGGGGATCTGGGAGACCCAGTACTTC.

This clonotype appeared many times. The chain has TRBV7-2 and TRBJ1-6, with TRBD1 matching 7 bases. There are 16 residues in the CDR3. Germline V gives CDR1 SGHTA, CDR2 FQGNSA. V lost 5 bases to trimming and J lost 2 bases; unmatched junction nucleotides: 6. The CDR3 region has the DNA TGTGCCAGCAGCCCACAGACAGGGACCTATAATTCACCCCTCCACTTT. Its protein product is CASSPQTGTYNSPLHF.

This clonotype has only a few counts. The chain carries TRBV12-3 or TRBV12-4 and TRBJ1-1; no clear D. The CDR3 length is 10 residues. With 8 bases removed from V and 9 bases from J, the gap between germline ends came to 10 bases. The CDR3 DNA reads TGTGCCAGCTCTCCGCCCCAAGCTTTCTTT. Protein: CASSPPQAFF.

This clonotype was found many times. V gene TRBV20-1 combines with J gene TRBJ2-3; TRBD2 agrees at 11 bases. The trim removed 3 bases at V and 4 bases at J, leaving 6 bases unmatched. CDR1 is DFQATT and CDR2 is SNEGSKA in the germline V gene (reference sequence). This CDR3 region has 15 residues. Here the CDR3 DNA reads TGCAGTGCTAGTCATAGCGGGGGGGCCCCAGATACGCAGTATTTT. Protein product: CSASHSGGAPDTQYF.

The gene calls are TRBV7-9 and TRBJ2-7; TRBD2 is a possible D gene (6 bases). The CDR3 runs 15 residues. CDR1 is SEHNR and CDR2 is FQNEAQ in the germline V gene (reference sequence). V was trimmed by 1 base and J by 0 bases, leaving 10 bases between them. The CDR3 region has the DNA TGTGCCAGCAGCTTAGTCGGGGGAACCTCCTACGAGCAGTACTTC. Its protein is CASSLVGGTSYEQYF.

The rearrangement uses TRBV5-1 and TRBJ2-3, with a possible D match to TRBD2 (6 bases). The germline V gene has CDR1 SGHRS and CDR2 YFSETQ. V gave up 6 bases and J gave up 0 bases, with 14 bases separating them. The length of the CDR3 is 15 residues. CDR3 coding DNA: TGCGCCAGCACATCGGCCGGGACTAGCACAGATACGCAGTATTTT. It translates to CASTSAGTSTDTQYF.

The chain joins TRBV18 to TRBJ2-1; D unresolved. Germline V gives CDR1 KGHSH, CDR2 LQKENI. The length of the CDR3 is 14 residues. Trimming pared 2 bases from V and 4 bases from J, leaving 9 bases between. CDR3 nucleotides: TGTGCCAGCTCACCAGATCTAGGGTACAATGAGCAGTTCTTC. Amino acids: CASSPDLGYNEQFF.

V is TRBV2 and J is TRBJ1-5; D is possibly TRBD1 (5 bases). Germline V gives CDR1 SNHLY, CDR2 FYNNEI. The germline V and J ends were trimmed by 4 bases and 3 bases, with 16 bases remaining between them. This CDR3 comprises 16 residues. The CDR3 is CASSGGTVYYNQPQHF. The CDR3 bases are TGTGCCAGCAGTGGTGGGACCGTCTATTACAATCAGCCCCAGCATTTT.

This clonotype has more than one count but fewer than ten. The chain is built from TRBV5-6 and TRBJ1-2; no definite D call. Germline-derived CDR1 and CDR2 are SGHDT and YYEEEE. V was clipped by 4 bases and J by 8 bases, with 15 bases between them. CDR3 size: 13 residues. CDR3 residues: CASSGETHFGYTF. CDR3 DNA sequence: TGTGCCAGCAGCGGTGAGACACATTTCGGCTACACCTTC.

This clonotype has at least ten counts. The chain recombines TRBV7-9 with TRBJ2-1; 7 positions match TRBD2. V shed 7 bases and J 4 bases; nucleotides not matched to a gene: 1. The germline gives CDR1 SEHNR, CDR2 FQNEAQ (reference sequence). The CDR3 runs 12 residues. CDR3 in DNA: TGTGCCAGCATCGGGGGGTACAATGAGCAGTTCTTC. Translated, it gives CASIGGYNEQFF. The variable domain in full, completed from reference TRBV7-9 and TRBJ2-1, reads DTGVSQNPRHKITKRGQNVTFRCDPISEHNRLYWYRQTLGQGPEFLTYFQNEAQLEKSRLLSDRFSAERPKGSFSTLEIQRTEQGDSAMYLCASIGGYNEQFFGPGTRLTVL.

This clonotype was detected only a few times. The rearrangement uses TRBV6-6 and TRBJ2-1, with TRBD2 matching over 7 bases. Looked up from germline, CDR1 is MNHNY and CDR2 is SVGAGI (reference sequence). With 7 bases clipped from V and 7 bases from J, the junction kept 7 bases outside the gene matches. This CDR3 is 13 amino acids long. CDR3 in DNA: TGTGCCAGCATCGGGCGGGAGAGGAATGAGCAGTTCTTC. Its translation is CASIGRERNEQFF.